The 3 T cell receptor beta chains below all came from one sample that was sequenced in a study of post-analysis software for immune sequencing data. Findings and caveats of the study: A handful of TRBV segments were significantly more frequent in patients than in controls. TRBV5-6, TRBV5-1 and TRBV20-1 were among these segments.

No cognate antigen is known for these TCRs. Built from TCR beta cDNA, the libraries had unique molecular identifiers in them. Each CDR3 protein gets one entry after TCRdb re-called the PCR reads with MiXCR. The sample records a few hundred thousand distinct CDR3 sequences, approximately 45% being singletons. The sample consisted of blood. The receptors originated from a girl aged 10-17 years with multiple sclerosis.

The gene calls are TRBV20-1 and TRBJ2-1; TRBD2 aligns across 11 bases. V trimming: 5 bases; J trimming: 9 bases; junction bases outside the gene matches: 9. The CDR3 has 14 amino acids. Per the germline V gene, CDR1 is DFQATT and CDR2 is SNEGSKA (reference sequence). CDR3 DNA sequence: TGCAGTGCTCCAACTAGCGGGAGCGGGGGTGAGCAGTTCTTC. Protein sequence: CSAPTSGSGGEQFF.

The chain recombines TRBV27 with TRBJ1-2; TRBD1 agrees at 11 bases. The CDR3 sequence is 14 residues long. V was pared by 5 bases and J by 8 bases, with 7 bases of the junction left unmatched. Looked up from germline, CDR1 is MNHEY and CDR2 is SMNVEV (reference sequence). The CDR3 DNA reads TGTGCCAGCAGTCCGCGGGACAGGGGGAAAGGCTACACCTTC. Its translation: CASSPRDRGKGYTF.

The genes are TRBV7-8 and TRBJ2-3; either TRBD1 or TRBD2 may fit D (5 bases each). This CDR3 has 16 amino acids. Trimming stripped 5 bases from V and 2 bases from J, with 17 bases between. Germline V gene lookup returns CDR1 SGHVS and CDR2 FQNEAQ. The CDR3 DNA is TGTGCCAGCAGCCGAGGTGGGGGACCGAACACAGATACGCAGTATTTT. Residues: CASSRGGGPNTDTQYF. Based on the CDR3 plus reference TRBV7-8 and TRBJ2-3, the full variable domain is GAGVSQSPRYKVAKRGQDVALRCDPISGHVSLFWYQQALGQGPEFLTYFQNEAQLDKSGLPSDRFFAERPEGSVSTLKIQRTQQEDSAVYLCASSRGGGPNTDTQYFGPGTRLTVL.